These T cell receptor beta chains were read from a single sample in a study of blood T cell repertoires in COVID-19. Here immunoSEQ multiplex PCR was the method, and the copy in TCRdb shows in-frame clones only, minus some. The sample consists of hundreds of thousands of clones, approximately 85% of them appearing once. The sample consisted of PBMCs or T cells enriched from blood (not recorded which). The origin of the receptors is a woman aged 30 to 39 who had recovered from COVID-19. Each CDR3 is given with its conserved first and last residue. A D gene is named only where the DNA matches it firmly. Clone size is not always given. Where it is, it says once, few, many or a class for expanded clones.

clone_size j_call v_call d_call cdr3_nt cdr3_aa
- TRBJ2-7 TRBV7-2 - TGTGCCAGCAGCTTAGTCCGACACCCTGAGCAGTACTTC CASSLVRHPEQYF
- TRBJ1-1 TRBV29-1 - TGCAGCGTCAACCCCGGGACAATGAACACTGAAGCTTTCTTT CSVNPGTMNTEAFF
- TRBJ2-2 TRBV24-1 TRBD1 TGTGCCACCAGTACCACGCTAATAACGGGGACAGGAGGGACCGGGGAGCTGTTTTTT CATSTTLITGTGGTGELFF
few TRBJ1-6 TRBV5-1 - TGCGCCAGCAGCTTGGGGTCGGGGGTTAATTCACCCCTCCACTTT CASSLGSGVNSPLHF
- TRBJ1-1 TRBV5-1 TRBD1 TGCGCCAGCAGTTATTACAGGGGGACGGCCGGGAACACTGAAGCTTTCTTT CASSYYRGTAGNTEAFF
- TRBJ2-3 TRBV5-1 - TGCGCCAGCAGCTTCGGCAGGGGTGTCTCTAGCACAGATACGCAGTATTTT CASSFGRGVSSTDTQYF
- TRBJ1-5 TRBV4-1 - TGCGCCAGCAGCCAGATCGGGGAGGATCAGCCCCAGCATTTT CASSQIGEDQPQHF
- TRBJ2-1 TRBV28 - TGTGGGGTCGGGAGAAATGAGCAGTTCTTC CGVGRNEQFF
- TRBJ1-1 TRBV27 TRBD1 TGTGCCAGCACCAGACAGGGCTACACTGAAGCTTTCTTT CASTRQGYTEAFF
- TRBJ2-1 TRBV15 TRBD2 TGTGCCACCAGCAGGGTCATGCGGGAGGGTAATGAGCAGTTCTTC CATSRVMREGNEQFF
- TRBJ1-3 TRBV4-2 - TGTGCCAGCAGCCAATCGGCGCAGGGAGGAAACACCATATATTTT CASSQSAQGGNTIYF
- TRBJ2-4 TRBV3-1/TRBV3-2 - TGTGCCAGCAGACAGCTCGGCAAAAACATTCAGTACTTC CASRQLGKNIQYF
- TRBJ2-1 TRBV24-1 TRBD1 TGTGCCACCAGTGATCCAGGGGGACAGGGGTACAATGAGCAGTTCTTC CATSDPGGQGYNEQFF
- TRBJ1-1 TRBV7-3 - TGTGCCAGCAGCTTCGGACTGGGCACTGAAGCTTTCTTT CASSFGLGTEAFF
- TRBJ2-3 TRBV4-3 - TGCGCCAGCAGCCGCCGCGTCGAACAGGCGAGCACAGATACGCAGTATTTT CASSRRVEQASTDTQYF
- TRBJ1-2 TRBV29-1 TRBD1 TGCAGCGTTGGACAGGGTTTTAACTATGGCTACACCTTC CSVGQGFNYGYTF
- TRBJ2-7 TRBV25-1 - TGTGCCAGCAGTGTCCGTACAGGGAACTACGAGCAGTACTTC CASSVRTGNYEQYF
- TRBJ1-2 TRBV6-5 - TGTGCCAGCAGTTTCCGGGACGGGGGAGGCTACACCTTC CASSFRDGGGYTF
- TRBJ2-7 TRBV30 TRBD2 TGTGCCTGGAGAACGGGACTAGCGGGCGGGGGGTCCTACGAGCAGTACTTC CAWRTGLAGGGSYEQYF
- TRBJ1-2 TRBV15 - TGTGCCACCAGTCAGACGGGGGGGGTCCCGTTAGCTAACTATGGCTACACCTTC CATSQTGGVPLANYGYTF
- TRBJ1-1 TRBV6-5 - TGTGCCAGCAGCCGCGACGGAGACTTGGAAGCTTTCTTT CASSRDGDLEAFF
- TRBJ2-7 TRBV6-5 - TGTGCCAGCAGTTTGGACAGCCACTCCTACGAGCAGTACTTC CASSLDSHSYEQYF
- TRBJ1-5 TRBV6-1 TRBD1 TGTGCCAGCAGTGAAGGGGCAGGGGGTTACAGCAATCAGCCCCAGCATTTT CASSEGAGGYSNQPQHF
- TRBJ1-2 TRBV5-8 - TGTGCCAGCACCCGGACAGACTGGGACTATGGCTACACCTTC CASTRTDWDYGYTF
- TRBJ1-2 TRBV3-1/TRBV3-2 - TGTGCCAGCAGCCAAGAGGATGGGAGGGGCTACACCTTC CASSQEDGRGYTF
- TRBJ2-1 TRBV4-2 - TGTGCCAGCAGCCAAGGAACGGGGTCTACCAATGAGCAGTTCTTC CASSQGTGSTNEQFF
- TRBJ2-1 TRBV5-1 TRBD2 TGCGCCAGCAGTCCGTTTTTCGGGACTAGCGGGAGTGAGCAGTTCTTC CASSPFFGTSGSEQFF
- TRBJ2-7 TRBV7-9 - TGTGCCAGCAGCTTAGCAGGGGCACTTTATTACGAGCAGTACTTC CASSLAGALYYEQYF
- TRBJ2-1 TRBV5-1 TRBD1 TGCGCCAGCAGCTTGCGAGCTGGACAGGGGACATACAATGAGCAGTTCTTC CASSLRAGQGTYNEQFF
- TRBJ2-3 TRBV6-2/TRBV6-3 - TGTGCCAGCAGTCCACGGGGGGCAGGTACCACAGATACGCAGTATTTT CASSPRGAGTTDTQYF
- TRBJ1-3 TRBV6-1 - TGTGCCAGCAGTGAAGGGTGGGGAGTAGATGGAAACACCATATATTTT CASSEGWGVDGNTIYF
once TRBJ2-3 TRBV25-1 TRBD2 TGTGCCAGCAGTGAAATGGCGGGAGGCACAGATACGCAGTATTTT CASSEMAGGTDTQYF
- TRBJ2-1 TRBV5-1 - TGCGCCAGCGGAACCCGGGGGTACAATGAGCAGTTCTTC CASGTRGYNEQFF
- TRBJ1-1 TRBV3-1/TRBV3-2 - TGTGCCAGCAGCCAACCCGACAGGTACACTGAAGCTTTCTTT CASSQPDRYTEAFF
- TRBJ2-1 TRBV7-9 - TGTGCCAGCAGCTTAGGAGCCCCCCTCTACAATGAGCAGTTCTTC CASSLGAPLYNEQFF
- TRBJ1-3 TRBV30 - TGTGCCTGGAGGGCCCCTGGAAACACCATATATTTT CAWRAPGNTIYF
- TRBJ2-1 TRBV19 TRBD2 TGTGCCAGTAGCCTACTAGCGGGGAGCGGGGAGCAGTTCTTC CASSLLAGSGEQFF
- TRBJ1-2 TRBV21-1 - TGTGCCAGCAGCCAGGGCCCACGCATCCCAGGTGGCTACACCTTC CASSQGPRIPGGYTF
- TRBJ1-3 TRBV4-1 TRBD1 TGCGCCAGCAGCCAAGCCGCCGACAGGGTATACGGAAACACCATATATTTT CASSQAADRVYGNTIYF
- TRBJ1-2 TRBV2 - TGTGCCAGCATAGGGAGGACGGGAGACTATGGCTACACCTTC CASIGRTGDYGYTF
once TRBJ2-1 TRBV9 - TGTGCCAGCAGCCCCGATGGGAGGTCGGACAATGAGCAGTTCTTC CASSPDGRSDNEQFF
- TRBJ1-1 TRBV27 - TGTGCCAGCAGTTCACCGATACTAAACACTGAAGCTTTCTTT CASSSPILNTEAFF